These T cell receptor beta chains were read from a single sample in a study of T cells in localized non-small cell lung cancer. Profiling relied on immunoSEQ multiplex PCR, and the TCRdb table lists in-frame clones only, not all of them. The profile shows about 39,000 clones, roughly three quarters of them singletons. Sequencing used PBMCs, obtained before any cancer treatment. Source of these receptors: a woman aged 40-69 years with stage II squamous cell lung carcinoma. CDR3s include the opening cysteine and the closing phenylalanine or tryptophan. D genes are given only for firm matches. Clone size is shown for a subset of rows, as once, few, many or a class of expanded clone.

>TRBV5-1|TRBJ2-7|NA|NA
TGCGCCAGCAGCAGGGACATAAACTACGAGCAGTACTTC
CASSRDINYEQYF
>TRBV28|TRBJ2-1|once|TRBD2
TGTGCCAGCGGCTCTAGCGGGGGGGCTTTTGAGCAGTTCTTC
CASGSSGGAFEQFF
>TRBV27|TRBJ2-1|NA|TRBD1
TGTGCCAGCTCCTCGTTACAGGGGAACAATGAGCAGTTCTTC
CASSSLQGNNEQFF
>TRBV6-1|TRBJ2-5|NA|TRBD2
TGTGCCAGCAGTGACATAGCGGGGGGCGAGACCCAGTACTTC
CASSDIAGGETQYF
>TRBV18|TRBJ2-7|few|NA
TGTGCCAGCTCACCAAACGGTGGAGCCTACGAGCAGTACTTC
CASSPNGGAYEQYF
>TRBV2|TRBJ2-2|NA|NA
TGTGCCAGCAGTCAAGACACCGGGGAGCTGCTTTTT
CASSQDTGELLF
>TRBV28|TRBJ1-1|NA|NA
TGTGCCAGCACTACAGCGAGGGCAGGGAGAAGGGGGACTGAAGCTTTCTTT
CASTTARAGRRGTEAFF
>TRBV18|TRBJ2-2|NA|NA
TGTGCCAGCTCACGTTCCCCTGTTCCCTCCGGGGAGCTGTTTTTT
CASSRSPVPSGELFF
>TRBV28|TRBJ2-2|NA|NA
TGTGCCAGCAGCTTGATCCAGGGGATAGCCGGGGAGCTGTTTTTT
CASSLIQGIAGELFF
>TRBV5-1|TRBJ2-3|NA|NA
TGCGCCAGCAGCTTGGAAGGCAGGGTTCTCACAGATACGCAGTATTTT
CASSLEGRVLTDTQYF
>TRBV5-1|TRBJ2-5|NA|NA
TGCGCCAGCAGCCCCCAAGGGATGTATGAGACCCAGTACTTC
CASSPQGMYETQYF
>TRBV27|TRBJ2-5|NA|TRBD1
TGTGCCAGCAGTATAAGGACAGGGAAGGGGACCCAGTACTTC
CASSIRTGKGTQYF
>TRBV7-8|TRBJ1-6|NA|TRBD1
TGTGCCAGCAGCTTGGGGTACAGGGGACCCCTCCACTTT
CASSLGYRGPLHF
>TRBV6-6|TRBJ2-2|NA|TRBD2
TGTGCCAGCAGTTCCCGTCTTAGCGGGGGGGCCGGGGAGCTGTTTTTT
CASSSRLSGGAGELFF
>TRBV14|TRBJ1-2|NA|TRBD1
TGTGCCAGCAGCCCGCCCCGGGACAGCTATGGCTACACCTTC
CASSPPRDSYGYTF
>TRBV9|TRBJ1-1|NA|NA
TGTGCCAGCAGCGTACCAGGGGACACTGAAGCTTTCTTT
CASSVPGDTEAFF
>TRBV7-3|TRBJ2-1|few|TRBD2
TGTGCCAGCAGCTCATCGGGAGGGCCCTTTGAGCAGTTCTTC
CASSSSGGPFEQFF
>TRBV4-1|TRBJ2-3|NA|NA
TGCGCCAGCAGCCAGATGGGGACTCGCACAGATACGCAGTATTTT
CASSQMGTRTDTQYF
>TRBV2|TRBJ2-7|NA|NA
TGTGCCAGCAGTGGTGATCTCGAGCAGTACTTC
CASSGDLEQYF
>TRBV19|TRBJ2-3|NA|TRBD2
TGTGCCAGTAGTATTGGGCAGGGTAGCGGGGATACGCAGTATTTT
CASSIGQGSGDTQYF
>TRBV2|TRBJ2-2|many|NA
TGTGCCAGCAGTGAAGCTGGCGGAGCGAACACCGGGGAGCTGTTTTTT
CASSEAGGANTGELFF
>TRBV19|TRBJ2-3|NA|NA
TGTGCCAGTAGTATGATAGCTGGGGGCACAGATACGCAGTATTTT
CASSMIAGGTDTQYF
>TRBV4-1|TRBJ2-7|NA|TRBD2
TGCGCCAGCAGCCAAGATCCTTCTAGCGGGACCCTCGAGCAGTACTTC
CASSQDPSSGTLEQYF
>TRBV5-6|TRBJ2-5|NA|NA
TGTGCCAGCAGCTTCGGGGGCGGGCGAGAGACCCAGTACTTC
CASSFGGGRETQYF
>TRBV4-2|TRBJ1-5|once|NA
TGTGCCAGCAGCTTTACAGGGAGTAATCAGCCCCAGCATTTT
CASSFTGSNQPQHF
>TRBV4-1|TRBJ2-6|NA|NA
TGCGCCAGCAGCCAAGCATTCGAAGACAGTCCCTCTGGGGCCAACGTCCTGACTTTC
CASSQAFEDSPSGANVLTF
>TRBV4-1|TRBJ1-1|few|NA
TGCGCCAGCAGCCAAGGGCCCACAGCGAACACTGAAGCTTTCTTT
CASSQGPTANTEAFF